This TCR beta chain comes out of a study of blood T cell repertoires in COVID-19. The table came from immunoSEQ multiplex PCR; TCRdb's copy has only in-frame clones and leaves some out. The sample comprises 100,000 to 130,000 clones, around 88% of which are singletons, and 6.8% rests with the top ten. The sequence came from a man aged 45-65 years with active or convalescent COVID-19. The sequencing input was peripheral blood.

CDR3 amino acids: CASSLVREPGRQSLRQYF. CDR3 sequence (DNA): TGTGCCAGCAGCTTAGTCCGGGAGCCGGGACGGCAGTCTCTACGGCAGTACTTC. This chain joins TRBV11-2 and TRBJ2-7, with TRBD2 as a possible D gene (6 bases). Trimming took 1 base from V and 9 from J, leaving 28 bases between them. In germline, CDR1 is SGHAT, CDR2 FQNNGV. The CDR3 has 18 amino acids. Complete variable domain (other parts from reference TRBV11-2 and TRBJ2-7): EAGVAQSPRYKIIEKRQSVAFWCNPISGHATLYWYQQILGQGPKLLIQFQNNGVVDDSQLPKDRFSAERLKGVDSTLKIQPAKLEDSAVYLCASSLVREPGRQSLRQYFGPGTRLTVT.